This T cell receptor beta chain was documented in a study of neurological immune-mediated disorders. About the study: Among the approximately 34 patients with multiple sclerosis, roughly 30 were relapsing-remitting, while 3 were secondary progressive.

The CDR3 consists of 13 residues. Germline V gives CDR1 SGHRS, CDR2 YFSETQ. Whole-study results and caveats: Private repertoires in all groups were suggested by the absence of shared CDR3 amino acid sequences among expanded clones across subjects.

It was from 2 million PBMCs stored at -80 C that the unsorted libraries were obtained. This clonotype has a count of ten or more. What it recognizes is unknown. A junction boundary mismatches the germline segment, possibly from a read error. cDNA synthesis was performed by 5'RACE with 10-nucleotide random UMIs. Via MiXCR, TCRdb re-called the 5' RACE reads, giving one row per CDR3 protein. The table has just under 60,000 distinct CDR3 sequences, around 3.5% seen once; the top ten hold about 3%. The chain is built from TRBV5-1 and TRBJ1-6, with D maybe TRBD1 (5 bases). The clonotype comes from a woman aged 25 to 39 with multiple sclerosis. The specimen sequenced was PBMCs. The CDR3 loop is CASSGEGRSPLNF. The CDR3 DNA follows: TGCGCCAGCAGCGGGGAGGGGCGTTCACCCCTCAACTTT.